This TCR beta chain was identified in a study of blood T cell repertoires in COVID-19. Overall study: COVID-19 samples collected from the United States, Italy and Spain covered acute and convalescent phases. PBMCs, B-cell-depleted T cells, or T cells were the source of the cDNA or gDNA that made up the material.

Sequencing used immunoSEQ multiplex PCR; TCRdb keeps in-frame clones, though not all of them. The sample has 210,000 or so clones, 75% to 85% seen once. Germline CDR1 reads LNHDA; CDR2 reads SQIVND (reference sequence). V was pared by 9 bases and J by 4 bases, with 5 bases of the junction left unmatched. The CDR3 is 14 amino acids. Input material: PBMCs or T cells enriched from blood (not recorded which). The receptor comes from a woman aged 40 to 50 with acute COVID-19. This chain joins TRBV19 and TRBJ2-2; 10 bases line up with TRBD1. For the CDR3, the DNA is TGTGCCAGCACAGACAGGGGGCGCACCGGGGAGCTGTTTTTT. Encoded protein: CASTDRGRTGELFF.